This T cell receptor beta chain emerged from a study of cytomegalovirus exposure and HLA in healthy donors. Researchers ran the PCR with 60 Vbeta and 13 Jbeta primers. Clones were read by immunoSEQ multiplex PCR, and TCRdb kept only the in-frame ones, dropping some. Among 55,000 to 70,000 clones, 75% to 85% were seen once, and the ten largest hold 1.6%. This clone was picked up a small number of times. The trim removed 5 bases at V and 2 bases at J, leaving 4 bases unmatched. The CDR3 consists of 15 residues. Germline V lookup: CDR1 SEHNR, CDR2 FQNEAQ (reference sequence). The sequence came from a human donor in good health. The chain uses TRBV7-9 and TRBJ1-5, with 9 bases matching TRBD1. The sample was PBMCs. As DNA, the CDR3 is TGTGCCAGCAGCCAGGGACAGGGAGGCAATCAGCCCCAGCATTTT. This encodes CASSQGQGGNQPQHF.